The 15 T cell receptor beta chains in this list originate from one sample, sequenced in a study of T cell responses to AZD1222 COVID-19 vaccine. Generated by immunoSEQ multiplex PCR, the TCRdb table keeps only in-frame clones and is missing some. This sample has some 130,000 clones, with approximately 85% found just once. The source was peripheral blood, collected on day 0 of AZD1222 vaccination. These receptor sequences come from an adult in good health.

The V call is TRBV5-5, the J call TRBJ1-1, with D maybe TRBD1 (5 bases). This CDR3 has 14 residues. CDR1 is SGHKS and CDR2 is YYEKEE in the germline V gene (reference sequence). V was cut by 5 bases and J by 4 bases, with 15 bases left in between. The CDR3 is CASRTTGRATEAFF. The CDR3 DNA sequence: TGTGCCAGCAGAACTACAGGAAGGGCCACTGAAGCTTTCTTT.

A few counts support this clone. The rearrangement links TRBV24-1 to TRBJ1-5; 9 bases line up with TRBD1. Trimming cost V 2 bases and J 1 base; bases outside gene matches: 2. The CDR3 sequence is 16 residues long. The V gene's germline CDR1 is KGHDR and CDR2 SFDVKD. The CDR3 loop is CATSDSGTGSNQPQHF. In nucleotides, the CDR3 is TGTGCCACCAGTGATTCCGGGACAGGGAGCAATCAGCCCCAGCATTTT.

This clone was counted only a few times. The V gene is TRBV7-2, the J gene TRBJ2-7; 8 nucleotides line up with TRBD1. CDR1 is SGHTA and CDR2 is FQGNSA in the germline V gene. The CDR3 has 18 amino acids. V dropped 0 bases and J dropped 0; count of bases not matched to a gene: 10. The CDR3 DNA reads TGTGCCAGCAGCTTAGCGTTGGGGGGCAGGGGGCTCTCCTACGAGCAGTACTTC. It yields the protein CASSLALGGRGLSYEQYF.

This clone appeared a single time. This rearrangement joins TRBV7-6 to TRBJ1-2; D is ambiguous. Germline CDR1 is SGHVS and CDR2 is FNYEAQ. This CDR3 is 13 amino acids long. V dropped 2 bases and J dropped 6 bases, with 10 bases sitting between them. The chain's CDR3 is CASSLKAGHGYTF. In nucleotides, the CDR3 is TGTGCCAGCAGCTTAAAGGCCGGGCATGGCTACACCTTC.

V is TRBV7-2 and J is TRBJ2-3; 8 bases fit TRBD1. Germline V lookup: CDR1 SGHTA, CDR2 FQGNSA. The CDR3 length is 16 residues. J gave up 1 base and V 5 bases, and 8 bases lay outside the gene matches. The CDR3 DNA is TGTGCCAGCAGCCTCGACAGGGGACGGGGCACAGATACGCAGTATTTT. Its translation is CASSLDRGRGTDTQYF.

This sequence joins TRBV5-4 and TRBJ2-1, with no clear D. In germline, CDR1 is SGHNT, CDR2 YYREEE (reference sequence). V shed 7 bases and J shed 9 bases, with 26 bases lying between them. The CDR3 contains 16 residues. The CDR3, as DNA: TGTGCCAGCGCTTTCGGTCCCAGGCACAATAATGCTGAGCAGTTCTTC. Translated: CASAFGPRHNNAEQFF.

On this clone itself: The same CDR3 can be traced to other DNA sequences in this sample. V and J are TRBV6-5 and TRBJ1-2; D is possibly TRBD1 (5 bases). Deletions cut 0 bases from V and 8 bases from J, with 10 bases between. Germline CDR1 and CDR2: MNHEY and SVGAGI. This CDR3 contains 13 residues. Written as DNA, the CDR3 is TGTGCCAGCAGTTACTCGCGGGGGGACGGCTACACCTTC. This gives the protein CASSYSRGDGYTF.

The V call is TRBV19, the J call TRBJ2-1; D not certain. CDR3 length equals 15 residues. V lost 7 bases, J lost 0 bases, and 13 bases lay in between. The germline V gene encodes CDR1 LNHDA and CDR2 SQIVND (reference sequence). Written as DNA, the CDR3 is TGTGCCAGTACCCCATTGCACAGCTCCTACAATGAGCAGTTCTTC. Protein product: CASTPLHSSYNEQFF.

This clone was recorded only once. The chain uses TRBV30 and TRBJ1-5; no firm D call. The CDR3 is made up of 14 amino acids. Germline CDR1 reads GTSNPN; CDR2 reads SVGIG (reference sequence). Trimming stripped 8 bases from V and 1 base from J, with 15 bases between. The CDR3 DNA follows: TGTGCCGGATCAATCGGGCTAAGCAATCAGCCCCAGCATTTT. Translating gives CAGSIGLSNQPQHF.

The rearrangement links TRBV11-3 to TRBJ2-7; D remains unclear. The germline V gene encodes CDR1 SGHNT and CDR2 YENEEA. Trimming left V 3 bases short and J 6 bases short, with 6 bases between. The CDR3 contains 11 residues. DNA of the CDR3: TGTGCCAGCAGCTTCCAGGTCGAGCAGTACTTC. Translation: CASSFQVEQYF. Based on the CDR3 plus reference TRBV11-3 and TRBJ2-7, the full variable domain is EAGVVQSPRYKIIEKKQPVAFWCNPISGHNTLYWYLQNLGQGPELLIRYENEEAVDDSQLPKDRFSAERLKGVDSTLKIQPAELGDSAVYLCASSFQVEQYFGPGTRLTVT.

This clone is a singleton in its sample. The V gene is TRBV23-1, the J gene TRBJ2-3; unclear D gene. TRBV23-1 is reported as an ORF; its role is uncertain. The CDR3 is made up of 14 amino acids. With 4 bases removed from V and 1 base from J, the gap between germline ends came to 9 bases. The DNA for the CDR3 is TGCGCCAGCAGTCTTAAAGGGTGCACAGATACGCAGTATTTT. It encodes CASSLKGCTDTQYF.

The rearrangement joins TRBV7-6 to TRBJ1-3, with unresolved D. Trimming removed 4 bases at V and 7 bases at J, with 5 bases between. CDR1 and CDR2 (germline): SGHVS, FNYEAQ. This CDR3 comprises 11 residues. The CDR3, as DNA: TGTGCCAGCAGCTATGCCAACACCATATATTTT. The encoded protein is CASSYANTIYF.

V usage is TRBV11-2 and J usage is TRBJ2-7, with 7 bases matching TRBD1. The CDR3 contains 15 residues. Per the germline V gene, CDR1 is SGHAT and CDR2 is FQNNGV. Losses at the gene ends were 3 bases for V and 3 bases for J; bases not matched to a gene: 8. This CDR3 reads CASSFIVTGNYEQYF. The CDR3 DNA sequence: TGTGCCAGCAGCTTTATTGTGACAGGGAACTACGAGCAGTACTTC.

This clone was counted a single time. The rearrangement links TRBV10-1 to TRBJ2-5, with 14 bases fitting TRBD2. Per germline, CDR1 WNHNN and CDR2 SYGVQD (reference sequence). The CDR3 contains 17 residues. V was pared by 4 bases and J by 7 bases, with 11 bases of the junction left unmatched. The CDR3 region is CASSGERTSGGPGTQYF. CDR3 nucleotides: TGCGCCAGCAGTGGGGAGAGGACTAGCGGGGGGCCCGGGACCCAGTACTTC.

The chain carries TRBV9 and TRBJ2-2, with D unresolved. This CDR3 has 14 residues. V lost 0 bases and J 6 bases, leaving 9 bases between the germline ends. Germline CDR1 is SGDLS and CDR2 is YYNGEE. The CDR3 DNA is TGTGCCAGCAGCGTAGAACCTAGTTCCGGGGAGCTGTTTTTT. It codes for CASSVEPSSGELFF.